The 22 T cell receptor beta chains below all came from one sample that was sequenced in a study of CD8 T cells in ankylosing spondylitis (dated by TCRdb to about 2017). Libraries came from 5' RACE. Data came from an Illumina HiSeq 2500. Starting from the raw public reads, TCRdb applied fastp trimming at Q25, assembled clones with MiXCR and retained in-frame beta chains. Rows with one shared CDR3 protein collapse into an entry with the most common genes and DNA. A total of some 140,000 distinct CDR3 sequences appear in this sample, about 7.3% of them only once. The ten largest account for approximately 13% of the sample. Source material: blood, either unsorted or a sorted T cell fraction (not recorded which). The receptors were sampled from a female donor with ankylosing spondylitis or in good health (not recorded which).

This rearrangement joins TRBV3-1 to TRBJ2-1, with D hard to call. Germline CDR1 is LGHDT and CDR2 is YNNKEL (reference sequence). V shed 0 bases and J shed 11 bases, with 8 bases lying between them. The CDR3 is made up of 12 amino acids. The CDR3 bases are TGTGCCAGCAGCCAAGACGGGTTGAAGCAGTTCTTC. This sequence encodes CASSQDGLKQFF.

Many counts were recorded for this clonotype. The rearrangement uses TRBV5-1 and TRBJ1-5; D gene ambiguous. CDR1 and CDR2 (germline): SGHRS, YFSETQ. CDR3 size: 16 residues. V lost 0 bases and J lost 0, with 10 bases in between. Here the CDR3 DNA reads TGCGCCAGCAGCTTGGTAACAGACTATAGCAATCAGCCCCAGCATTTT. Its protein is CASSLVTDYSNQPQHF. The complete variable domain, with remaining parts taken from reference TRBV5-1 and TRBJ1-5, reads KAGVTQTPRYLIKTRGQQVTLSCSPISGHRSVSWYQQTPGQGLQFLFEYFSETQRNKGNFPGRFSGRQFSNSRSEMNVSTLELGDSALYLCASSLVTDYSNQPQHFGDGTRLSIL.

This clonotype showed up many times. The V call is TRBV7-8, the J call TRBJ1-1; weak D call: TRBD1 (6 bases). The CDR3 has 14 residues. V was trimmed by 6 bases and J by 4 bases, leaving 15 bases between them. From germline, CDR1 is SGHVS and CDR2 FQNEAQ. The CDR3 DNA sequence: TGTGCCAGCAGGCAATACACAGGGTCCACTGAAGCTTTCTTT. Its translation: CASRQYTGSTEAFF.

This clonotype has a count of ten or more. J is TRBJ2-5 and V is TRBV9, with a weak D call TRBD2 (5 bases). CDR3 length equals 15 residues. Germline CDR1 and CDR2: SGDLS and YYNGEE. The V and J ends lost 0 bases and 1 base respectively, with 10 bases between them. The CDR3 reads CASSVAAGLQETQYF. Written as DNA, the CDR3 is TGTGCCAGCAGCGTAGCGGCGGGTCTCCAAGAGACCCAGTACTTC. Full variable domain (remainder filled in from reference TRBV9 and TRBJ2-5): DSGVTQTPKHLITATGQRVTLRCSPRSGDLSVYWYQQSLDQGLQFLIQYYNGEERAKGNILERFSAQQFPDLHSELNLSSLELGDSALYFCASSVAAGLQETQYFGPGTRLLVL.

The V gene is TRBV11-2, the J gene TRBJ2-1; 11 bases are shared with TRBD2. The trim removed 5 bases at V and 6 bases at J, leaving 12 bases unmatched. The CDR3 totals 17 residues. The germline V gene encodes CDR1 SGHAT and CDR2 FQNNGV. CDR3 amino acids: CASSIGSTSGGGNEQFF. CDR3 nucleotides: TGTGCCAGCAGCATCGGGTCCACTAGCGGGGGAGGCAATGAGCAGTTCTTC.

This clonotype was seen at least ten times. The V gene is TRBV7-2, the J gene TRBJ1-2, with D maybe TRBD1 (5 bases). With 5 bases removed from V and 5 bases from J, the gap between germline ends came to 12 bases. In germline, CDR1 is SGHTA, CDR2 FQGNSA. The length of the CDR3 is 13 residues. The CDR3 nucleotides are TGTGCCAGCAGCCCCGGGACCGAGTATGGCTACACCTTC. Protein: CASSPGTEYGYTF.

This clonotype came up many times. The rearrangement joins TRBV5-1 to TRBJ2-5; the D gene is possibly TRBD2 (5 bases). V lost 4 bases, J lost 1 base, and 11 bases lay in between. This CDR3 is built from 14 residues. Germline CDR1 is SGHRS and CDR2 is YFSETQ. The CDR3 reads CASSPGWGQETQYF. The CDR3 nucleotides are TGCGCCAGCAGCCCGGGATGGGGCCAAGAGACCCAGTACTTC. Full variable domain (remainder filled in from reference TRBV5-1 and TRBJ2-5): KAGVTQTPRYLIKTRGQQVTLSCSPISGHRSVSWYQQTPGQGLQFLFEYFSETQRNKGNFPGRFSGRQFSNSRSEMNVSTLELGDSALYLCASSPGWGQETQYFGPGTRLLVL.

As to this clonotype: A much larger clone is a single base away; this may be a read error. CDR3 residues: CTSSTDVREGTGELFF. The CDR3 region has the DNA TGTACCAGCAGCACAGATGTCAGGGAGGGCACCGGGGAGCTGTTTTTT. The chain has TRBV9 and TRBJ2-2; 7 positions match TRBD2. The CDR3 consists of 16 residues. The germline V gene has CDR1 SGDLS and CDR2 YYNGEE.

This clonotype has a count of ten or more. The CDR3 here is CASSPRTVPYGYTF. The CDR3, as DNA: TGTGCCAGCAGCCCCAGGACTGTACCCTATGGCTACACCTTC. The chain carries TRBV9 and TRBJ1-2; D is ambiguous. The CDR3 is 14 amino acids. CDR1 is SGDLS, CDR2 YYNGEE, per germline. Trimming took 4 bases from V and 4 from J, leaving 14 bases between them.

Worth noting for this clonotype: This sequence may be a read error, since a much larger clone differs from it by one base. The chain uses TRBV24-1 and TRBJ1-5; unclear D gene. Between the trimmed V and J ends, which lost 9 bases and 8 bases, there was a span of 7 bases. The CDR3 sequence is 10 residues long. CDR1 KGHDR and CDR2 SFDVKD come from the germline V gene. The CDR3 here is CATLQEPQHF. CDR3 nucleotide sequence: TGTGCCACCTTACAAGAGCCCCAGCATTTT.

This clonotype has ten or more counts. V usage is TRBV20-1 and J usage is TRBJ2-3, with D perhaps assigned TRBD1 or TRBD2 (6 bases each). Germline-derived CDR1 and CDR2 are DFQATT and SNEGSKA (reference sequence). The CDR3 consists of 16 residues. Between the trimmed V and J ends, which lost 0 bases and 3 bases, there was a span of 16 bases. CDR3 in amino acids: CSARDPGGARTDTQYF. The CDR3 bases are TGCAGTGCTAGAGATCCCGGGGGCGCAAGGACAGATACGCAGTATTTT.

This clonotype was recorded at least ten times. This chain uses TRBV7-9 with TRBJ1-1; 7 positions agree with TRBD1. Germline V CDR1 and CDR2: SEHNR, FQNEAQ (reference sequence). The V gene end was trimmed by 4 bases and the J gene end by 12 bases; junction bases not matched to a gene: 14. CDR3 length equals 14 residues. The CDR3 sequence is CASSSRVGDRHTFF. As DNA, the CDR3 is TGTGCCAGCAGCTCACGAGTAGGGGACAGACATACTTTCTTT. Full variable domain (outside the CDR3, taken from reference TRBV7-9 and TRBJ1-1): DTGVSQNPRHKITKRGQNVTFRCDPISEHNRLYWYRQTLGQGPEFLTYFQNEAQLEKSRLLSDRFSAERPKGSFSTLEIQRTEQGDSAMYLCASSSRVGDRHTFFGQGTRLTVV.

This clonotype appeared many times. The CDR3 region has the DNA TGTGCCAGCTCACGACAGGGCCGTAATGAAAAACTGTTTTTT. Its protein is CASSRQGRNEKLFF. This rearrangement joins TRBV7-6 to TRBJ1-4, with TRBD1 matching over 7 bases. V lost 8 bases and J lost 4; bases outside the gene matches: 7. CDR3 length: 14 residues. Per the germline V gene, CDR1 is SGHVS and CDR2 is FNYEAQ.

This clonotype was seen repeatedly, ten times or more. This rearrangement joins TRBV20-1 to TRBJ1-6; the match to TRBD1 covers 8 bases. The V segment lost 3 bases and the J segment 8 bases; nucleotides outside the gene matches: 6. CDR3 size: 14 residues. Germline CDR1 and CDR2: DFQATT and SNEGSKA (reference sequence). CDR3 loop: CSARRRGPDSPLHF. The CDR3 DNA reads TGCAGTGCTAGGCGCAGGGGGCCGGATTCACCCCTCCACTTT.

The sample holds many counts of this clonotype. The chain combines TRBV5-1 with TRBJ1-1, with D possibly TRBD1 on 6 matching bases. CDR1 is SGHRS and CDR2 is YFSETQ in the germline V gene. Deletions cut 4 bases from V and 1 base from J, with 14 bases between. CDR3 length: 15 residues. The chain's CDR3 is CASSVGQSRNTEAFF. The DNA for the CDR3 is TGCGCCAGCAGCGTAGGACAGTCCCGGAACACTGAAGCTTTCTTT.

This clonotype was seen repeatedly, ten times or more. The chain combines TRBV12-3 or TRBV12-4 with TRBJ1-2; TRBD1 aligns across 7 bases. The trim removed 1 base at V and 7 bases at J, leaving 9 bases unmatched. The CDR3 length is 15 residues. This CDR3 is CASSLGDSFVGGYTF. As DNA, the CDR3 is TGTGCCAGCAGTTTAGGGGACAGTTTTGTGGGTGGCTACACCTTC.

In its sample, this clonotype was seen a few times. This chain connects TRBV12-3 or TRBV12-4 to TRBJ2-5, with D perhaps matching TRBD1 or TRBD2 (5 bases each). CDR3 length: 14 amino acids. V was clipped by 0 bases and J by 5 bases, with 10 bases between them. The CDR3 DNA is TGTGCCAGCAGTTTAGCGGGGGAAGAGGAGACCCAGTACTTC. Amino acid sequence: CASSLAGEEETQYF.

At least ten counts were recorded for this clonotype. The rearrangement uses TRBV11-2 and TRBJ2-4; D is uncertain. The CDR3 is 14 amino acids. Between the trimmed V and J ends, which lost 0 bases and 7 bases, there was a span of 10 bases. Germline assignment: CDR1 SGHAT and CDR2 FQNNGV. CDR3 residues: CASSLDTKVNIQYF. CDR3 nucleotides: TGTGCCAGCAGCTTAGATACGAAAGTGAACATTCAGTACTTC. The entire variable domain, with the rest obtained from reference TRBV11-2 and TRBJ2-4, is as follows: EAGVAQSPRYKIIEKRQSVAFWCNPISGHATLYWYQQILGQGPKLLIQFQNNGVVDDSQLPKDRFSAERLKGVDSTLKIQPAKLEDSAVYLCASSLDTKVNIQYFGAGTRLSVL.

This clonotype was detected ten times or more. This rearrangement joins TRBV6-5 to TRBJ2-7; 12 nucleotides line up with TRBD1. CDR1 and CDR2 (germline): MNHEY, SVGAGI. The CDR3 totals 15 residues. V lost 4 bases, J lost 7 bases, and 8 bases stayed unmatched. CDR3 sequence (DNA): TGTGCCAGCAGTTCCCCCGGGACAGGGGGCGAGGAGCAGTACTTC. Its translation is CASSSPGTGGEEQYF.

At least ten counts were recorded for this clonotype. The rearrangement uses TRBV4-1 and TRBJ1-2; 8 nucleotides align to TRBD1. The CDR3 totals 15 residues. V was pared by 6 bases and J by 3 bases, with 9 bases of the junction left unmatched. Germline CDR1 is MGHRA and CDR2 is YSYEKL. The DNA of the CDR3 is TGCGCCAGCAGGACCGGACAGGGAGGACACTATGGCTACACCTTC. The encoded protein is CASRTGQGGHYGYTF.

This clonotype has at least ten counts. The rearrangement links TRBV7-6 to TRBJ2-2; TRBD1 agrees at 9 bases. The CDR3 spans 16 residues. The V gene end was trimmed by 3 bases and the J gene end by 8 bases; junction bases not matched to a gene: 10. Per the germline V gene, CDR1 is SGHVS and CDR2 is FNYEAQ. CDR3: CASSFSGTGRGGELFF. CDR3 in DNA: TGTGCCAGCAGCTTCTCCGGGACAGGGCGTGGTGGGGAGCTGTTTTTT.

This clonotype was recorded at least ten times. The chain links TRBV18 to TRBJ1-6, with TRBD1 identical over 8 bases. J was trimmed by 6 bases and V by 9 bases; bases with no gene match: 4. The germline V gene encodes CDR1 KGHSH and CDR2 LQKENI. This CDR3 is built from 13 residues. CDR3 protein: CASHTGGNSPLHF. The CDR3 DNA is TGTGCCAGTCACACAGGGGGTAATTCACCCCTCCACTTT.